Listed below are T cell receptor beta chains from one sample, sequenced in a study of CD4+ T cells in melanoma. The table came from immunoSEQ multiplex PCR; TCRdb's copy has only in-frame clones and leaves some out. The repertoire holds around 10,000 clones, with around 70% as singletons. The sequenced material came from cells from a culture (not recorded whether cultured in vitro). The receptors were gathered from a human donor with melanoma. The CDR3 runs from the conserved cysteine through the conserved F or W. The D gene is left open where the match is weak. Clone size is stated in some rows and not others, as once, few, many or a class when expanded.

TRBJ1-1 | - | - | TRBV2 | TGTGCCCTCGGGGAGAACACTGAAGCTTTCTTT | CALGENTEAFF
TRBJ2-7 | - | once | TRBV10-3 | TGTGCCATCAGTTCAGCCCCATACGAGCAGTACTTC | CAISSAPYEQYF
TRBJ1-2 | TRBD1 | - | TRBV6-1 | TGTGCCAGCAGTGAAGCGTTTTCCGGGACAGGGGGCGCAAGGGGCTACACCTTC | CASSEAFSGTGGARGYTF
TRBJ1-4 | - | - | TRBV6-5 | TGTGCCAGCAGCCGAACCGAGGGGACTAATGAAAAACTGTTTTTT | CASSRTEGTNEKLFF
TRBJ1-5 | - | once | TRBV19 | TGTGCCAGTAGTATGTGGGCCAGGGACAATCAGCCCCAGCATTTT | CASSMWARDNQPQHF
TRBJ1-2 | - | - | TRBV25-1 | TGTGCCAGCAGTCCCACAGTTTCGTATGGCTACACCTTC | CASSPTVSYGYTF
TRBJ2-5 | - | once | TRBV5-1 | TGCGCCAGCAGCTTGGAGGGTCCGACCCAGTACTTC | CASSLEGPTQYF
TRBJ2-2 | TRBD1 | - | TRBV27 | TGTGCCAGCCGGGACAGGGGGCGGGGGACCGGGGAGCTGTTTTTT | CASRDRGRGTGELFF
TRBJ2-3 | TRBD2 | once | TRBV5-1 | TGCGCCAGCAGCACTAATAGCGGGGGGGCCTCAGATACGCAGTATTTT | CASSTNSGGASDTQYF
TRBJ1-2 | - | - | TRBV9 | TGTGCCAGCAGCGTAGATCCCGGGATGGGCTATGGCTACACCTTC | CASSVDPGMGYGYTF
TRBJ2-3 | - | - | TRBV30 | TGTGCCTGGAGAAAGGACAGCAACACAGATACGCAGTATTTT | CAWRKDSNTDTQYF
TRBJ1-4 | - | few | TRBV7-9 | TGTGCCAGCAGCTTGGGGTACACAACTAATGAAAAACTGTTTTTT | CASSLGYTTNEKLFF
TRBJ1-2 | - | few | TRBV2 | TGTGCCAGCAGGGGCGGCTTCAACTATGGCTACACCTTC | CASRGGFNYGYTF
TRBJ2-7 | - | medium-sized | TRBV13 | TGTGCCAGCAGCTACTACACGGGACAACACTACGAGCAGTACTTC | CASSYYTGQHYEQYF
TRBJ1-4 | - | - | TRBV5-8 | TGTGCCAGCAGACTGTTAGGGGAAAAACTGTTTTTT | CASRLLGEKLFF
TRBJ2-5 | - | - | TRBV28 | TGTGCCAGCAGTTTATACACAGGGACAAAGACCCAGTACTTC | CASSLYTGTKTQYF
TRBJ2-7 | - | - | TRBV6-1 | TGTGCCAGCAGTGTCTCCGGGGCAGGCTTCTCCGAGCAGTACTTC | CASSVSGAGFSEQYF
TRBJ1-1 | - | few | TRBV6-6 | TGTGCCAGCAGACCAAAGACCCACGCCGAAGCTTTCTTT | CASRPKTHAEAFF
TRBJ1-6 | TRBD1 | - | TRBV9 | TGTGCCAGCAGCGTAGATGGACAGGGGGCTTCACCCCTCCACTTT | CASSVDGQGASPLHF
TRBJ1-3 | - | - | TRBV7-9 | TGTGCCAGCAGCTTATTTACGGGCAACACCATATATTTT | CASSLFTGNTIYF
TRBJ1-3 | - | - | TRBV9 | TGTGCCAGCAGCGTATTCGACAGTCGAAGTAACACCATATATTTT | CASSVFDSRSNTIYF
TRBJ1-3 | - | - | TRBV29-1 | TGCAGCGTTGTGCTTTTCGGCGCTAGGGACACCATATATTTT | CSVVLFGARDTIYF
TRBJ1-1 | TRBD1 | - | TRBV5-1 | TGCGCCAGCAGCTCTCAGGGGGCGCGGAAGGGTGAAGCTTTCTTT | CASSSQGARKGEAFF
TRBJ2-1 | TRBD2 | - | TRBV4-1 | TGCGCCAGCAGCCAAGACAGCGGGGGGGCGCGTGAGCAGTTCTTC | CASSQDSGGAREQFF
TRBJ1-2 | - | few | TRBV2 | TGTGCCAGCAGCCAACTCATGAACTATGGCTACACCTTC | CASSQLMNYGYTF
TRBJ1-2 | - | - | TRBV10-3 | TGTGCCATCAGTGAGTCGACTAGCTATGGCTACACCTTC | CAISESTSYGYTF
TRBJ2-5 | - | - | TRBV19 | TGTGCCAGTAGTGGTCCCGCGTTGAGGCAAGGGACCCAGTACTTC | CASSGPALRQGTQYF
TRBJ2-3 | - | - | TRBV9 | TGTGCCAGCAGCCCCCGTCCCGAGACAAACACAGATACGCAGTATTTT | CASSPRPETNTDTQYF
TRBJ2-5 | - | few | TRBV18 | TGTGCCAGCTCGGATAGGAGGGGGGCCGTAAAGACCCAGTACTTC | CASSDRRGAVKTQYF
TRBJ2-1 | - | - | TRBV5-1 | TGCGCCAGCTCCCTGCAACATCATGGGGATGAGCAGTTCTTC | CASSLQHHGDEQFF
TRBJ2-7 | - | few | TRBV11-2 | TGTGCCAGCAGCTTAGCAATGGACACATCCTACGAGCAGTACTTC | CASSLAMDTSYEQYF
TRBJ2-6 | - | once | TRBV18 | TGTGCCAGCTCACCAAAGTCCCAGCTCTCTGGGGCCAACGTCCTGACTTTC | CASSPKSQLSGANVLTF
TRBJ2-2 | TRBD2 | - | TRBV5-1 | TGCGCCAGCAGCTTCGGCCTAGCGGGGGGACGCGAATCGAACACCGGGGAGCTGTTTTTT | CASSFGLAGGRESNTGELFF
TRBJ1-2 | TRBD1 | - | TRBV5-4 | TGTGCCAGCAGCTTTGACAGGGGTCAGGATGGCTACACCTTC | CASSFDRGQDGYTF
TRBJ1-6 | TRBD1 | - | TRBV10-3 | TGTGCCATCAGTGAGTCGGGGACAGGAGGCCGTTATAATTCACCCCTCCACTTT | CAISESGTGGRYNSPLHF
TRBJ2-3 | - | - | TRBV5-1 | TGCGCCAGCAGCTTGGAGTCGGCGGGCACAGATACGCAGTATTTT | CASSLESAGTDTQYF